This T cell receptor (beta chain) was identified in a study of blood T cell repertoires in COVID-19. At the level of the study: Sources were T cells, B-cell-depleted T cells, or PBMCs; the material itself was cDNA or gDNA.

Per the study methods: Quantification of nucleated cells was approximated via reference gene primer amplification. Assay: immunoSEQ multiplex PCR; the TCRdb copy retains only in-frame clones and omits some. V, J and clone size are those of that table, while D and trimming were read from the DNA. The sample yields about 40,000 clones, about 91% seen once. V was clipped by 8 bases and J by 4 bases; unmatched bases: 6. Per the germline V gene, CDR1 is LNHNV and CDR2 is YYDKDF (reference sequence). The CDR3 is made up of 14 amino acids. The chain couples TRBV15 to TRBJ1-3; 9 nucleotides line up with TRBD1. Sequencing input: peripheral blood. This receptor was taken from a woman aged 30 to 39 in a cohort sampled during active COVID-19. The CDR3 coding sequence is TGTGCCACCGCGGACAGGGGTGGGGGAAACACCATATATTTT. Encoded protein: CATADRGGGNTIYF.